These T cell receptor beta chains were read from a single sample in a study of T cell changes during pregnancy in multiple sclerosis. Some clones are missing from TCRdb's copy, which holds only in-frame ones; the method was immunoSEQ multiplex PCR. The sample lists fewer than 85,000 clones; approximately 90% were seen once. Sequenced material: peripheral blood, taken before pregnancy. Every receptor here comes from a female donor with multiple sclerosis, enrolled in a pregnancy study. The conserved cysteine and the conserved F or W are not part of the CDR3 here. Size is stated for part of the rows, as once, few or many counts, or as a class when the clone is expanded.

TRBV6-1	TRBJ1-2	NA	ASKSGDGYT
TRBV7-3	TRBJ2-3	NA	ASSLGNRNTDTQY
TRBV6-5	TRBJ2-5	NA	ASGYRKETQY
TRBV28	TRBJ1-5	once	ASSTIGTVLYSNQPQH
TRBV7-2	TRBJ2-3	once	ASSLAGGRMGDTQY
TRBV7-9	TRBJ1-2	NA	ASSHAGAGNYGYT
TRBV30	TRBJ2-7	NA	AWSAGQAYEQY
TRBV29-1	TRBJ2-7	NA	SASDGFSYEQY
TRBV4-3	TRBJ2-7	NA	ASSPRVSGGAGSSYEQY
TRBV6-4	TRBJ2-5	NA	ASSREAKETQY
TRBV6-5	TRBJ2-5	NA	ASSSLKTGVEETQY
TRBV27	TRBJ2-7	NA	ASWQAGGDYEQY
TRBV7-9	TRBJ1-2	NA	ASSAGGLPRGAGYT
TRBV7-9	TRBJ2-2	NA	ASSFLVNTGELF
TRBV13	TRBJ1-2	NA	ASSRGTGDRGYT
TRBV7-9	TRBJ1-1	NA	ASSGGTANTEAF
TRBV7-3	TRBJ1-5	NA	ASSVDRNQPQH
TRBV5-1	TRBJ1-2	NA	ASSLEGEGYGYT
TRBV5-1	TRBJ1-1	NA	ASSLQGGNTEAF
TRBV5-1	TRBJ1-2	NA	ASRLNRGVDGYT
TRBV9	TRBJ2-7	NA	ASSEGMNYEQY
TRBV12-5	TRBJ1-1	NA	ASGTEKNTEAF
TRBV28	TRBJ2-6	NA	ASSSGGSGANVLT
TRBV7-3	TRBJ2-1	NA	ASSLRGQTSYNEQF
TRBV9	TRBJ2-5	NA	ASSTGTGGAWETQY
TRBV6-5	TRBJ1-3	once	ASSETSGNTIY
TRBV4-3	TRBJ2-7	NA	ASSQRQASVTYEQY
TRBV19	TRBJ1-2	NA	ASRAVAYGYT
TRBV30	TRBJ1-4	NA	AWTQGDEKLF
TRBV18	TRBJ1-6	once	ASSPIGGDSPLH
TRBV7-9	TRBJ2-1	few	ASSLERANEQF
TRBV5-5	TRBJ2-2	NA	ASSSRRQGANTGELF
TRBV5-1	TRBJ2-7	NA	ASSPDSYEQY
TRBV5-4	TRBJ1-6	NA	ASSSRDYNSPLH
TRBV6-4	TRBJ1-1	NA	ASSESPNTEAF
TRBV10-2	TRBJ1-1	NA	ASSESTGMNTEAF
TRBV7-2	TRBJ2-1	NA	ASSFGLIEQF
TRBV7-3	TRBJ2-5	NA	ASSPHGGAGTQY
TRBV20-1	TRBJ2-7	NA	SAAPGNEQY
TRBV5-6	TRBJ1-1	NA	ASSWGTGGMSTEAF
TRBV18	TRBJ1-1	NA	ASSPPGQGNEAF
TRBV18	TRBJ2-6	NA	ASSPAVSGANVLT
TRBV29-1	TRBJ1-2	NA	SVGGPNGYT
TRBV7-3	TRBJ2-3	NA	ASSSWGGGSTDTQY
TRBV28	TRBJ1-1	NA	ASSLKAPQGVRHTEAF
TRBV5-1	TRBJ1-1	once	ASTPGGRKEEAF
TRBV23-1	TRBJ2-7	NA	ASSQSPSGGQIYEQY
TRBV10-1	TRBJ2-5	NA	ASSRDRGSTSQTQY
TRBV5-1	TRBJ1-5	NA	ASSLGVTGDNQPQH
TRBV27	TRBJ1-3	NA	ASSSLGTANRNTIY
TRBV6-6	TRBJ2-3	NA	ATGMGGGTGTDTQY
TRBV28	TRBJ1-5	medium-sized	ASSLSDRGRQPQH
TRBV2	TRBJ2-1	NA	ASSSRGFGSYNEQF
TRBV6-5	TRBJ2-3	NA	ASRGLAASTDTQY
TRBV5-8	TRBJ2-2	NA	ASSFRTGLTGELF
TRBV9	TRBJ2-1	NA	ASSVQGASNEQF
TRBV5-6	TRBJ2-1	NA	ASSLVRGNEQF
TRBV10-2	TRBJ2-7	NA	ASGRTGAYEQY